In this sample, the clone carrying this T cell receptor beta chain turned up a few times. Its antigen remains unidentified. TCRdb reanalysed the 5' RACE reads using MiXCR and keeps one entry per CDR3 protein. The data show about 55,000 distinct CDR3 sequences, approximately 30% seen once. The data are from a study of T-cell memory formation after mild COVID-19. Looking at the study overall: Clustering of TCRs was largely donor specific.

Findings of the study overall: Contracting CD4+ clones lay largely in CM and EM, with CD8+ ones residing in EMRA. The appearance of some responding clones in pre-infection memory suggested that cross-reactive memory joined.

Germline V lookup: CDR1 LNHDA, CDR2 SQIVND (reference sequence). Trimming removed 3 bases from V and 0 bases from J, with 6 bases in between. The CDR3 is made up of 13 amino acids. This clonotype was obtained from a man between 18 and 35 years old who had mild COVID-19 (a few samples of this study predate the infection). Cell type and time point are not known. Sequenced material: PBMCs or a T cell subset sorted from them (not recorded which). V and J are TRBV19 and TRBJ2-7, with D unresolved. The CDR3 protein is CASSIDLSYEQYF. CDR3 coding DNA: TGTGCCAGTAGTATCGACCTCTCCTACGAGCAGTACTTC.